This TCR beta chain emerged from a study of OX40 agonist ivuxolimab in advanced cancers. TCRdb keeps only in-frame clones here, not all; method: immunoSEQ multiplex PCR. Here the sample spans 85,000 to 100,000 clones, around 83% being singletons. Germline V gene data show CDR1 as SGDLS and CDR2 as YYNGEE. The germline V and J ends were trimmed by 0 bases and 1 base, with 4 bases remaining between them. The CDR3 runs to 13 residues. The sample consisted of CD4+ or CD8+ T cells sorted from blood, taken in a trial of the OX40 agonist ivuxolimab. This sequence originates from an adult with an advanced solid tumor such as melanoma, head and neck, liver or kidney cancer. The chain recombines TRBV9 with TRBJ1-1; D gene uncertain. CDR3 protein: CASSVDWNTEAFF. DNA for the CDR3: TGTGCCAGCAGCGTAGACTGGAACACTGAAGCTTTCTTT.